One sample yielded the 3 T cell receptor beta chains listed below, sequenced in a study of naive and memory T cell subsets. The beta constant-region primer was an equimolar mix of two oligonucleotides covering TRBC1 and TRBC2. Ligated cDNA was amplified by four rounds of PCR with nested alpha and beta constant-region primers and SP2. TCRdb itself ran the UMI-ligation and nested PCR reads through MiXCR, one entry per CDR3 protein. The sample carries roughly 140,000 distinct CDR3 sequences, 15% to 25% recorded once. For these receptors, no antigen is known. Study-wide results and limits: Naive repertoires, especially CD8, held a few larger clonotypes, possibly memory cells re-expressing CD45RA.

Material: naive CD8+ T cells from blood. Every receptor here comes from a human donor in good health.

This clonotype came up a few times. The chain carries TRBV13 and TRBJ1-2; 8 bases align to TRBD1. CDR1 PRHDT and CDR2 FYEKMQ come from the germline V gene (reference sequence). CDR3 size: 14 residues. V lost 4 bases and J lost 5; bases outside the gene matches: 6. This CDR3 is CASSSGTGQYGYTF. CDR3 DNA sequence: TGTGCCAGCAGCTCCGGGACAGGCCAGTATGGCTACACCTTC.

The chain combines TRBV7-9 with TRBJ2-1; D may be TRBD2 (6 bases). Germline V gives CDR1 SEHNR, CDR2 FQNEAQ (reference sequence). CDR3 length: 15 residues. V dropped 4 bases and J dropped 7 bases, with 17 bases sitting between them. The CDR3 sequence: CASSSYTTSLNEQFF. The DNA of the CDR3 is TGTGCCAGCAGCTCCTACACAACTAGCTTAAATGAGCAGTTCTTC.

This clonotype has a handful of counts. The rearrangement links TRBV27 to TRBJ2-1; TRBD1 agrees at 8 bases. Unmatched junction bases numbered 7, after V lost 6 bases and J lost 6 bases. CDR1 is MNHEY, CDR2 SMNVEV, per germline (reference sequence). There are 14 residues in the CDR3. The CDR3 nucleotides are TGTGCCAGCAGCTACGGACAGGGCACCAATGAGCAGTTCTTC. This gives the protein CASSYGQGTNEQFF.